The text below deals with one T cell receptor beta chain. Original analysis: Researchers report that nucleated cell counts were estimated from reference gene primer amplification. Profiled with immunoSEQ multiplex PCR; TCRdb holds only in-frame clones, not every one. V and J calls and clone size are those listed in that table; D and trimming were worked out from the DNA. This sample has some 270,000 clones, with 80% to 85% found just once. The data originate from a study of blood T cell repertoires in COVID-19. Turning to the study itself: The United States, Italy and Spain were the sources of the acute and convalescent COVID-19 samples.

Enrollment of patients from Seattle took place during active infection, with longitudinal follow-up. V was clipped by 5 bases and J by 5 bases; unmatched bases: 7. This CDR3 has 15 residues. Per the germline V gene, CDR1 is LNHDA and CDR2 is SQIVND (reference sequence). The receptor was derived from a person aged 65-85 years with COVID-19, enrolled during active disease. Sequencing was carried out using peripheral blood. The chain has TRBV19 and TRBJ2-3, with 10 bases lining up with TRBD2. The DNA for the CDR3 is TGTGCCAGTAGTGTCGGACTAGCGGTAGAAGATACGCAGTATTTT. This translates into CASSVGLAVEDTQYF.